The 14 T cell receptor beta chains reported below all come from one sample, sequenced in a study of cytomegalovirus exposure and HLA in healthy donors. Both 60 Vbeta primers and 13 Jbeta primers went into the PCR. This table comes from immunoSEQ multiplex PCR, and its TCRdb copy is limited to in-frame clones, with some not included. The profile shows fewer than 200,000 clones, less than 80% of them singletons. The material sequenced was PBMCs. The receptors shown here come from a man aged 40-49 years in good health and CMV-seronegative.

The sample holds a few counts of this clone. This chain's CDR3 is CASSEGQGSKKQYF. The DNA of the CDR3 is TGTGCCAGCAGTGAGGGACAGGGGAGTAAGAAGCAGTACTTC. The chain links TRBV25-1 to TRBJ2-7, with 10 bases that match TRBD1. Germline V gene sequence: CDR1 MGHDK, CDR2 SYGVNS. Trimming at V came to 3 bases and at J to 8 bases, leaving 7 bases not matched to a gene. This CDR3 contains 14 residues.

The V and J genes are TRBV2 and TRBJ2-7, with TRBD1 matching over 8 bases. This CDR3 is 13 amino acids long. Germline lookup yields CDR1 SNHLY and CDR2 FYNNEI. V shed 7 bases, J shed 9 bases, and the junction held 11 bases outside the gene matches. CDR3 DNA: TGTGCCAGCACTCCAAACGAGGACAGGGTGCAGTACTTC. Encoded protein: CASTPNEDRVQYF.

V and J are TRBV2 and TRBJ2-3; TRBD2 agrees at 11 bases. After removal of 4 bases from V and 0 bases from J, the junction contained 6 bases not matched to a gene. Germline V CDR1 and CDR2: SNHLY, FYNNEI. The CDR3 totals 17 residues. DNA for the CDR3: TGTGCCAGCAGTGCTCCTAGCGGGGGGCTGAGCACAGATACGCAGTATTTT. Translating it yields CASSAPSGGLSTDTQYF.

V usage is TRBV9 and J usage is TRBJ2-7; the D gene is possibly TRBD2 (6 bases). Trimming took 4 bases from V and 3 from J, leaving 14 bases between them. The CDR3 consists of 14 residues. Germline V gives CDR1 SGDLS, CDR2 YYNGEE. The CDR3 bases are TGTGCCAGCAGCCCACAGGAGGGGCTCTACGAGCAGTACTTC. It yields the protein CASSPQEGLYEQYF.

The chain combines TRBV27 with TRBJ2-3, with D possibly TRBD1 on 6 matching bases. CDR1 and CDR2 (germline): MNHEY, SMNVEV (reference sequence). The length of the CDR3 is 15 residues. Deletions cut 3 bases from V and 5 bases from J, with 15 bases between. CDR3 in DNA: TGTGCCAGCAGTTTCCAGGGCAAGGGGGTAGATACGCAGTATTTT. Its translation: CASSFQGKGVDTQYF.

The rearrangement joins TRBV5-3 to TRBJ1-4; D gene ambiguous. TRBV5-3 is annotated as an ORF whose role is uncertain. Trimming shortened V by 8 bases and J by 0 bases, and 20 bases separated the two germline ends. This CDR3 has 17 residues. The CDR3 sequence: CASLHRENAATNEKLFF. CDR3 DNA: TGTGCCAGTCTACACCGGGAGAATGCAGCAACTAATGAAAAACTGTTTTTT.

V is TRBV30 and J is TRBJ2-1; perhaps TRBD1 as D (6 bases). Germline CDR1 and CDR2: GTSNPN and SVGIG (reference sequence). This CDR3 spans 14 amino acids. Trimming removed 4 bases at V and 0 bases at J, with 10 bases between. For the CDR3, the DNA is TGTGCCTGGACCCAGGGGAGCTCCTACAATGAGCAGTTCTTC. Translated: CAWTQGSSYNEQFF.

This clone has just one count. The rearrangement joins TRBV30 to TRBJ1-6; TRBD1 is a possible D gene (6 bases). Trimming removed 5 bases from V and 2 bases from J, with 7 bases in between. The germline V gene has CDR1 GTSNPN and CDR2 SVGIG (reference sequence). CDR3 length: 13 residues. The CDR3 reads CAWQGTYNSPLHF. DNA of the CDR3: TGTGCCTGGCAGGGGACCTATAATTCACCCCTCCACTTT.

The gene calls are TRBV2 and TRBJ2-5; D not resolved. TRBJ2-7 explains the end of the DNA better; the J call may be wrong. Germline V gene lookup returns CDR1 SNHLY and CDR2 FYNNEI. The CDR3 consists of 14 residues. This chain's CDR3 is CASSEATRFYEQYF. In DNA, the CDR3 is TGTGCCAGCAGTGAAGCGACACGGTTCTACGAGCAGTACTTC.

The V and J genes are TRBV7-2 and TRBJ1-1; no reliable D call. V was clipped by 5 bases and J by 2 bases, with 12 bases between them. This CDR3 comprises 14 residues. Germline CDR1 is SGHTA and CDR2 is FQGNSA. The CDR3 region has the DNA TGTGCCAGCAGCCGAAGTCGCGGAAACACTGAAGCTTTCTTT. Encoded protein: CASSRSRGNTEAFF.

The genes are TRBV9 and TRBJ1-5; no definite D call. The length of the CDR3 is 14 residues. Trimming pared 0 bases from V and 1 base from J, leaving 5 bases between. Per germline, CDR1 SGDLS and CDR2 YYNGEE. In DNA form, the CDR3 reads TGTGCCAGCAGCGTAGGTCAGAGCAATCAGCCCCAGCATTTT. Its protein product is CASSVGQSNQPQHF. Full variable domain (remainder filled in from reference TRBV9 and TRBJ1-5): DSGVTQTPKHLITATGQRVTLRCSPRSGDLSVYWYQQSLDQGLQFLIQYYNGEERAKGNILERFSAQQFPDLHSELNLSSLELGDSALYFCASSVGQSNQPQHFGDGTRLSIL.

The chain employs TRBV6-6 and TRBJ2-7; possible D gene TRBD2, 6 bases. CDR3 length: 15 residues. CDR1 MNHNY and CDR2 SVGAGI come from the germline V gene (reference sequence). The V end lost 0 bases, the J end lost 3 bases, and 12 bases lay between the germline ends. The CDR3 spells CASSYSETSLYEQYF. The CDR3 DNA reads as TGTGCCAGCAGTTACTCTGAAACTAGCCTCTACGAGCAGTACTTC.

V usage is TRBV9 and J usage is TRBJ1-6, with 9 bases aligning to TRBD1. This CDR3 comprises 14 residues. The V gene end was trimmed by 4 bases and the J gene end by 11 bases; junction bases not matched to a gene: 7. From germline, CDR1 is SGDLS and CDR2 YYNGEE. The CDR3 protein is CASSLRDREAPLHF. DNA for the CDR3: TGTGCCAGCAGCCTCCGGGACAGGGAGGCACCCCTCCACTTT.

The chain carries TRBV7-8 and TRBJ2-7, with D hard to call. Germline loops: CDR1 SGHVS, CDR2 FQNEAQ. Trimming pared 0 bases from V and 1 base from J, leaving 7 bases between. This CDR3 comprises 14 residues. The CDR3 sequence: CASSLASVSYEQYF. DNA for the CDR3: TGTGCCAGCAGCTTAGCGTCAGTATCCTACGAGCAGTACTTC.